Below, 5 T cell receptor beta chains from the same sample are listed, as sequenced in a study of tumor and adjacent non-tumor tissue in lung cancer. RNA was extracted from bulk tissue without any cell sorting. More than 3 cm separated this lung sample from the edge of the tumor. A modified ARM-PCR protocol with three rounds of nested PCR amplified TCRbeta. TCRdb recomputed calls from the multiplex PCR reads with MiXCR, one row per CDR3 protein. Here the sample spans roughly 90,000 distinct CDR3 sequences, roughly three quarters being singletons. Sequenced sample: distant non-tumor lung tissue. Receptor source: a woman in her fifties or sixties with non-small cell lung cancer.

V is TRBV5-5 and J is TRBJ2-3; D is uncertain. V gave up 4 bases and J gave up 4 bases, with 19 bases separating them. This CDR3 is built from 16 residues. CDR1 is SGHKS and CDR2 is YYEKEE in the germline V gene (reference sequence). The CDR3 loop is CASSHPHGPPADTQYF. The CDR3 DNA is TGTGCCAGCAGCCACCCACACGGACCACCTGCAGATACGCAGTATTTT. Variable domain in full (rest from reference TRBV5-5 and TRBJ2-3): DAGVTQSPTHLIKTRGQQVTLRCSPISGHKSVSWYQQVLGQGPQFIFQYYEKEERGRGNFPDRFSARQFPNYSSELNVNALLLGDSALYLCASSHPHGPPADTQYFGPGTRLTVL.

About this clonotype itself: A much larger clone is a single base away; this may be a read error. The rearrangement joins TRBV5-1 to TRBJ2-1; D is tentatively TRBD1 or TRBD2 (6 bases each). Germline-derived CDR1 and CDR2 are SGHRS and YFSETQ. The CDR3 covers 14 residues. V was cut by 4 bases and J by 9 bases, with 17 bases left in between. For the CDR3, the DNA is TGCGCCAGCAGCGGGGGGTCAGGGGACGGTGAGCAGTTCTTC. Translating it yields CASSGGSGDGEQFF.

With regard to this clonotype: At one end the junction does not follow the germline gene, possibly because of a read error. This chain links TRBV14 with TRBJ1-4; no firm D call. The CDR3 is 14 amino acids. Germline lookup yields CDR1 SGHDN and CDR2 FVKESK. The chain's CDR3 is CASSQDHAERKLFF. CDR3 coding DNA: TGTGCGAGCAGCCAAGACCACGCAGAGAGAAAACTGTTTTTT.

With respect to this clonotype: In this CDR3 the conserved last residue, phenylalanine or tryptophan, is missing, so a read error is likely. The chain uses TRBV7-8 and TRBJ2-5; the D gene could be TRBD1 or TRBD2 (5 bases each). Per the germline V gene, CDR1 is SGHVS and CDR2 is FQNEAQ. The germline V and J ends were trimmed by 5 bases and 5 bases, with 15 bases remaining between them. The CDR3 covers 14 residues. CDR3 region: CASSPTTGTETQYI. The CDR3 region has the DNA TGTGCCAGCAGCCCCACCACCGGGACCGAGACCCAGTACATC.

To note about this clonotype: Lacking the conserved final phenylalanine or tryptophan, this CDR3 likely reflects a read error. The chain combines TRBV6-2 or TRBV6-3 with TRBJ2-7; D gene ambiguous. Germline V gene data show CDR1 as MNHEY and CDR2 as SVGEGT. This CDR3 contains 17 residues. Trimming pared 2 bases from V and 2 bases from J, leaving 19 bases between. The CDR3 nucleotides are TGTGCCAGCAGTTACATTACGGTGACACCCCATACCTACGAGCAGTACCTC. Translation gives CASSYITVTPHTYEQYL.